This T cell receptor beta chain was captured by sequencing in a study of T cell changes during pregnancy in multiple sclerosis. Germline V gives CDR1 SNHLY, CDR2 FYNNEI. J gave up 6 bases and V 2 bases, and 5 bases lay outside the gene matches. CDR3 size: 15 residues. Only in-frame clones appear in the TCRdb table, and some are missing; sequencing was by immunoSEQ multiplex PCR. The sample holds about 30,000 clones, 85% to 95% seen once. The receptor was derived from a female donor with multiple sclerosis, enrolled in a pregnancy study. The input for sequencing was CD4+ T cells from peripheral blood mononuclear cells, taken after pregnancy. The chain is built from TRBV2 and TRBJ2-1; 9 nucleotides agree with TRBD1. DNA for the CDR3: TGTGCCAGCAGTGAATTACAGGGGGCAGTCAATGAGCAGTTCTTC. This codes for CASSELQGAVNEQFF.